This T cell receptor (beta chain) stems from a study of monozygotic twins with inflammatory bowel disease. TCRdb reprocessed the 5' RACE reads and stores each CDR3 protein as one record, lacking DNA. In total, the table holds approximately 400,000 distinct CDR3 sequences. The CDR3 has 16 residues. Per the germline V gene, CDR1 is LGHNA and CDR2 is YNFKEQ. Study-wide points: There was no way to distinguish the different T cell subtypes.

About this clonotype: Its specificity is unknown.

The V gene is TRBV4-2, the J gene TRBJ2-3. Sequences were obtained from blood. This TCR derives from a human donor with ulcerative colitis or Crohn's disease, or a healthy co-twin of an affected twin (not recorded which). CDR3 in amino acids: CASSRTTNGGTDTQYF.